The rows below give T cell receptor beta chains drawn from one sample of a study of PD-1 blockade in classical Hodgkin lymphoma. Sequencing used immunoSEQ multiplex PCR; TCRdb keeps in-frame clones, though not all of them. The sample lists 100,000 to 120,000 clones; about 92% were seen once. The source material was peripheral blood mononuclear cells (PBMCs), sampled before the fourth cycle of nivolumab. The source of these receptors is a human donor with classical Hodgkin lymphoma. CDR3s include the opening cysteine and the closing phenylalanine or tryptophan. The D gene is left open where the match is weak. Size is stated for part of the rows, as once, few or many counts, or as a class when the clone is expanded.

V gene	J gene	clone size	D gene	CDR3 protein	CDR3 DNA
TRBV19	TRBJ2-2	.	TRBD1	CASSGRDSNTGELFF	TGTGCCAGTAGTGGCCGGGACAGTAACACCGGGGAGCTGTTTTTT
TRBV6-1	TRBJ1-3	.	.	CASSRDAGNTIYF	TGTGCCAGCTCCCGGGACGCCGGAAACACCATATATTTT
TRBV11-3	TRBJ1-5	.	TRBD1	CASSLDESETGDRPQHF	TGTGCCAGCAGCTTAGATGAATCTGAGACAGGGGATCGGCCCCAGCATTTT
TRBV4-1	TRBJ2-5	.	TRBD2	CASRASGRSGSETQYF	TGCGCCAGCAGAGCTAGCGGGAGATCGGGGTCTGAGACCCAGTACTTC
TRBV9	TRBJ2-1	once	TRBD2	CASSNLRLAGYNEQFF	TGTGCCAGCAGTAACCTACGACTAGCGGGATACAATGAGCAGTTCTTC
TRBV4-3	TRBJ1-1	.	.	CASSQGMPRRNTEAFF	TGCGCCAGCAGCCAAGGGATGCCCAGACGGAACACTGAAGCTTTCTTT
TRBV5-6	TRBJ1-6	.	.	CASSFYQGPGSPLHF	TGTGCCAGCAGCTTCTATCAGGGGCCTGGTTCACCCCTCCACTTT
TRBV7-9	TRBJ2-2	.	TRBD2	CASSPGGLATANTGELFF	TGTGCCAGCAGCCCGGGGGGACTAGCGACCGCGAACACCGGGGAGCTGTTTTTT
TRBV7-2	TRBJ2-7	.	TRBD2	CASSPGTSGTHEQYF	TGTGCCAGCAGCCCGGGGACTAGCGGGACCCACGAGCAGTACTTC
TRBV6-5	TRBJ2-5	.	TRBD2	CASSWRGAQEETQYF	TGTGCCAGCAGTTGGCGGGGGGCGCAAGAAGAGACCCAGTACTTC
TRBV10-2	TRBJ1-1	.	TRBD1	CASSERQGWTEAFF	TGCGCCAGCAGTGAGAGACAGGGATGGACTGAAGCTTTCTTT
TRBV29-1	TRBJ2-2	.	TRBD1	CSVRGQGRSEGRNTGELFF	TGCAGCGTCCGAGGACAGGGGCGCTCAGAGGGTCGGAACACCGGGGAGCTGTTTTTT
TRBV9	TRBJ2-2	.	TRBD2	CASSVGTSGNAGELFF	TGTGCCAGCAGCGTTGGGACTAGCGGGAATGCCGGGGAGCTGTTTTTT
TRBV9	TRBJ1-1	.	.	CASSVEGHTEAFF	TGTGCCAGCAGCGTAGAGGGACACACTGAAGCTTTCTTT
TRBV10-3	TRBJ2-6	.	TRBD1	CAISGTGRSGANVLTF	TGTGCCATCAGTGGGACAGGTCGCTCTGGGGCCAACGTCCTGACTTTC
TRBV29-1	TRBJ2-1	.	TRBD2	CSVDGSGGNEQFF	TGCAGCGTTGACGGTAGCGGGGGCAATGAGCAGTTCTTC
TRBV13	TRBJ2-1	.	TRBD2	CASSPRVGGPRLQFF	TGTGCCAGCAGCCCCCGGGTGGGAGGGCCTCGTCTACAGTTCTTC
TRBV11-2	TRBJ2-7	once	.	CASSLGWSLNYEQYF	TGTGCCAGCAGCTTAGGCTGGAGTTTGAACTACGAGCAGTACTTC
TRBV27	TRBJ1-2	.	TRBD1	CASPQTGGLYGYTF	TGTGCCAGCCCGCAAACAGGGGGCCTCTATGGCTACACCTTC
TRBV2	TRBJ1-1	once	TRBD1	CASSADRVVNTEAFF	TGTGCCAGCAGTGCCGACAGGGTGGTGAACACTGAAGCTTTCTTT
TRBV7-6	TRBJ2-7	.	TRBD2	CASSLALAGTLYEQYF	TGTGCCAGCAGCTTAGCACTAGCGGGCACCTTATACGAGCAGTACTTC
TRBV4-1	TRBJ2-5	.	TRBD2	CASSQLLLAEKYF	TGCGCCAGCAGCCAGTTGCTACTAGCGGAAAAGTACTTC
TRBV18	TRBJ2-2	.	.	CASSPGGTDTGELFF	TGTGCCAGCTCACCCGGGGGAACAGACACCGGGGAGCTGTTTTTT
TRBV5-4	TRBJ1-2	.	.	CASSLAGWRNYGYTF	TGTGCCAGCAGCTTGGCGGGTTGGCGGAACTATGGCTACACCTTC
TRBV7-6	TRBJ2-5	.	.	CASSRGGSKETQYF	TGTGCCAGCAGCCGAGGAGGTAGCAAAGAGACCCAGTACTTC
TRBV12-5	TRBJ2-3	.	TRBD2	CASGLVAGVSNQGTQYF	TGTGCTAGTGGTTTGGTAGCGGGAGTGTCTAATCAAGGTACGCAGTATTTT
TRBV4-1	TRBJ1-4	.	.	CASSQDLAFFATNEKLFF	TGCGCCAGCAGCCAAGATCTTGCGTTTTTTGCAACTAATGAAAAACTGTTTTTT
TRBV4-2	TRBJ1-4	.	.	CASSPEQTTNEKLFF	TGTGCCAGCAGCCCGGAACAGACAACTAATGAAAAACTGTTTTTT
TRBV5-4	TRBJ1-5	.	.	CASSWDVNQPQHF	TGTGCCAGCAGCTGGGACGTTAATCAGCCCCAGCATTTT
TRBV5-1	TRBJ2-1	.	.	CASSLAASQNNEQFF	TGCGCCAGCAGCTTGGCCGCTAGCCAAAACAATGAGCAGTTCTTC
TRBV5-6	TRBJ1-1	.	.	CASSLSLRGTEAFF	TGTGCCAGCAGCTTGTCCCTTCGGGGGACGGAAGCTTTCTTT
TRBV28	TRBJ2-7	.	.	CASSPAGRTYEQYF	TGTGCCAGCAGTCCGGCGGGACGAACCTACGAGCAGTACTTC